The 14 T cell receptor beta chains reported below all come from one sample, sequenced in a study of long-term antiretroviral therapy in people with HIV. An immunoSEQ assay, version v3.0, was performed at survey level. The data were produced by immunoSEQ multiplex PCR, yet TCRdb's version contains in-frame clones alone and is incomplete. Seen here are 18,000 or so clones, over 75% observed once, and the top ten hold about 8%. This specimen was unsorted PBMCs, taken at the start of antiretroviral therapy, before treatment. Receptors were obtained from a woman in her thirties or forties with HIV.

By its share, this clone is medium-sized. The chain recombines TRBV5-1 with TRBJ2-5, with TRBD1 as a possible D gene (6 bases). This CDR3 comprises 13 residues. CDR1 SGHRS and CDR2 YFSETQ come from the germline V gene. V lost 4 bases, J lost 1 base, and 8 bases lay in between. Written as DNA, the CDR3 is TGCGCCAGCAGCCCGGACAGCCAAGAGACCCAGTACTTC. Amino acids: CASSPDSQETQYF.

V usage is TRBV6-1 and J usage is TRBJ2-7; no reliable D call. The CDR3 sequence is 12 residues long. Between the trimmed V and J ends, which lost 2 bases and 3 bases, there was a span of 5 bases. In germline, CDR1 is MNHNS, CDR2 SASEGT. The DNA of the CDR3 is TGTGCCAGCAGTGAAAGAGGCTACGAGCAGTACTTC. This encodes CASSERGYEQYF.

The genes are TRBV4-3 and TRBJ2-3, with D tentatively TRBD1 or TRBD2 (5 bases each). The V end was cut by 3 bases, the J end by 5 bases, with 15 bases between. CDR3 length: 15 residues. The germline V gene has CDR1 LGHNA and CDR2 YSLEER. The DNA for the CDR3 is TGCGCCAGCAGCCAGGGAAGGGACCCAGGAGATACGCAGTATTTT. Translation gives CASSQGRDPGDTQYF.

The gene calls are TRBV28 and TRBJ2-3, with D perhaps TRBD1 (6 bases). Trimming stripped 1 base from V and 1 base from J, with 6 bases between. The CDR3 has 14 residues. Germline CDR1 MDHEN, CDR2 SYDVKM. CDR3 sequence: CASSLYRGTDTQYF. CDR3 nucleotides: TGTGCCAGCAGTTTATACAGGGGCACAGATACGCAGTATTTT.

The chain joins TRBV21-1 to TRBJ2-7; the listed D gene, TRBD2, was not tested against the DNA. TRBV21-1 is a known pseudogene. This CDR3 spans 17 amino acids. Here the CDR3 DNA reads TGTGCCAGCAGCAAAAGGGAGGGAGGCGAGAGGGCGTACGAGCAGTACTTC. This sequence encodes CASSKREGGERAYEQYF.

The chain employs TRBV4-3 and TRBJ2-7; possibly TRBD1 or TRBD2 for D (6 bases each). V was trimmed by 0 bases and J by 10 bases, leaving 16 bases between them. The CDR3 contains 14 residues. The germline V gene has CDR1 LGHNA and CDR2 YSLEER. CDR3 in DNA: TGCGCCAGCAGCCAAGAATTCGGGGGCCTCGAACAGTACTTC. Protein: CASSQEFGGLEQYF.

The chain links TRBV27 to TRBJ2-3, with no clear D. Germline CDR1 is MNHEY and CDR2 is SMNVEV (reference sequence). With 5 bases removed from V and 2 bases from J, the gap between germline ends came to 17 bases. The CDR3 spans 16 residues. The CDR3 sequence is CASSPMVPSDTDTQYF. For the CDR3, the DNA is TGTGCCAGCAGTCCTATGGTCCCTTCTGACACAGATACGCAGTATTTT.

The rearrangement joins TRBV7-6 to TRBJ2-2, with D tentatively TRBD1 (6 bases). Germline V CDR1 and CDR2: SGHVS, FNYEAQ. The CDR3 consists of 13 residues. Trimming removed 4 bases from V and 5 bases from J, with 8 bases in between. The CDR3 nucleotides are TGTGCCAGCAGCTCGACAGGAACCGGGGAGCTGTTTTTT. It translates to CASSSTGTGELFF.

The J gene is TRBJ1-3, the V gene TRBV9; 7 nucleotides line up with TRBD1. This CDR3 spans 16 amino acids. Trimming took 4 bases from V and 2 from J; bases not matched to a gene: 9. Per the germline V gene, CDR1 is SGDLS and CDR2 is YYNGEE. The CDR3 loop reads CASSWAPTGAGNTIYF. In DNA, the CDR3 is TGTGCCAGCAGCTGGGCCCCAACAGGGGCTGGAAACACCATATATTTT.

V usage is TRBV27 and J usage is TRBJ2-2, with D tentatively TRBD1 or TRBD2 (5 bases each). Trimming cost V 5 bases and J 0 bases, with 13 bases left between them. The CDR3 contains 16 residues. Germline V CDR1 and CDR2: MNHEY, SMNVEV (reference sequence). The CDR3 DNA reads as TGTGCCAGCAGTCGAGGGGTCAGGGCGAACACCGGGGAGCTGTTTTTT. Residues: CASSRGVRANTGELFF.

This clone was picked up one time. DNA of the CDR3: TGTGCCAGCAGAGCCGAAACGGGGGGCTCACCCCTCCACTTT. Residues: CASRAETGGSPLHF. The V and J genes are TRBV6-5 and TRBJ1-6; tentatively, D is TRBD1 (6 bases). The CDR3 length is 14 residues. V lost 6 bases to trimming and J lost 10 bases, with 16 bases between them. Per the germline V gene, CDR1 is MNHEY and CDR2 is SVGAGI.

The chain joins TRBV15 to TRBJ2-7, with D perhaps TRBD1 (5 bases). The V end lost 1 base, the J end lost 0 bases, and 10 bases lay between the germline ends. In germline, CDR1 is LNHNV, CDR2 YYDKDF (reference sequence). This CDR3 contains 15 residues. The CDR3 nucleotides read TGTGCCACCAGCAGAGTGGAGACAGCCTCCTACGAGCAGTACTTC. Its protein is CATSRVETASYEQYF.

The chain links TRBV2 to TRBJ2-6; tentative D call: TRBD1 (6 bases). V was cut by 6 bases and J by 2 bases, with 11 bases left in between. Germline lookup yields CDR1 SNHLY and CDR2 FYNNEI. This CDR3 comprises 15 residues. Written as DNA, the CDR3 is TGTGCCAGCAGAGCAGGGGAAGCTGGGGCCAACGTCCTGACTTTC. Its translation: CASRAGEAGANVLTF.

V gene TRBV27 combines with J gene TRBJ1-6; 10 bases map to TRBD1. The CDR3 spans 14 residues. Per germline, CDR1 MNHEY and CDR2 SMNVEV (reference sequence). The trim removed 6 bases at V and 13 bases at J, leaving 9 bases unmatched. CDR3 coding DNA: TGTGCCAGCAGGACCGGGACAGGGGTATATCCCCTCCACTTT. It codes for CASRTGTGVYPLHF.